This T cell receptor (beta chain) was identified in a study of blood T cells in healthy people across ages. This clonotype showed up many times. The study isolated at least 7 million PBMCs from each sample. The germline V and J ends were trimmed by 0 bases and 2 bases, with 9 bases remaining between them. The CDR3 consists of 14 residues. CDR1 SGHRS and CDR2 YFSETQ come from the germline V gene. Together with a sample-barcoded 5' primer, a J-beta primer mix was included in a second PCR lasting roughly 6 to 12 cycles. TCRdb processed the 5' RACE reads anew with MiXCR; each CDR3 protein has one entry. The profile shows about 1.6 million distinct CDR3 sequences, around 35% of them singletons.

The chain joins TRBV5-1 to TRBJ2-7; D is uncertain. The sequence was obtained from a woman aged 30 to 39 in good health. Sequenced: blood. This CDR3 reads CASSLEGPTYEQYF. In nucleotides, the CDR3 is TGCGCCAGCAGCTTGGAAGGGCCCACCTACGAGCAGTACTTC.